The next 26 T cell receptor beta chains were all read from a single sample in a study of STAT5B mutations in CD4+ large granular lymphocyte leukemia. Sequenced by immunoSEQ multiplex PCR; TCRdb stores in-frame clones only, minus some. The sample contains 23,000 or so clones, approximately 81% of which appear only once. Sequenced material: CD4+ T cells from blood buffy coats. These receptors originate from a human donor in good health.

The chain links TRBV18 to TRBJ2-7; tentatively, D is TRBD2 (6 bases). The CDR3 totals 15 residues. CDR1 KGHSH and CDR2 LQKENI come from the germline V gene. Deletions cut 3 bases from V and 3 bases from J, with 15 bases between. This CDR3 is CASSPPWGVGYEQYF. CDR3 bases: TGTGCCAGCTCACCCCCCTGGGGGGTCGGCTACGAGCAGTACTTC.

V is TRBV11-3 and J is TRBJ2-1; the match to TRBD1 covers 8 bases. J lost 0 bases, V lost 1 base, and 14 bases had no gene match. The CDR3 sequence is 20 residues long. CDR1 SGHNT and CDR2 YENEEA come from the germline V gene. The CDR3 reads CASSLGPGGYTRRSYNEQFF. The CDR3 DNA reads as TGTGCCAGCAGCTTAGGACCAGGGGGCTATACCCGTCGCTCCTACAATGAGCAGTTCTTC.

CDR3 residues: CASSLDGRAGNTEAFF. CDR3 DNA: TGTGCCAGCAGCTTAGATGGCAGGGCGGGGAACACTGAAGCTTTCTTT. The chain is built from TRBV11-3 and TRBJ1-1; D perhaps matches TRBD1 (5 bases). Germline V gene lookup returns CDR1 SGHNT and CDR2 YENEEA. The CDR3 is made up of 16 amino acids. Trimming left V 0 bases short and J 1 base short, with 12 bases between.

The J gene is TRBJ2-3, the V gene TRBV11-2, with D perhaps matching TRBD2 (6 bases). Trimming pared 1 base from V and 0 bases from J, leaving 8 bases between. There are 15 residues in the CDR3. Germline values: CDR1 SGHAT, CDR2 FQNNGV. CDR3 residues: CASSLAGVSTDTQYF. The CDR3 DNA reads as TGTGCCAGCAGCTTAGCGGGAGTGAGCACAGATACGCAGTATTTT.

V usage is TRBV9 and J usage is TRBJ2-2; the D gene is possibly TRBD2 (5 bases). The CDR3 extends over 18 amino acids. The ends were cut back, 4 bases at V and 6 bases at J, with 25 bases in the middle. Germline assignment: CDR1 SGDLS and CDR2 YYNGEE. The DNA for the CDR3 is TGTGCCAGCAGCACCGTGTCCCTAGCTGGGTTGACGGCCGGGGAGCTGTTTTTT. Translated: CASSTVSLAGLTAGELFF.

This rearrangement joins TRBV6-4 to TRBJ1-5; D unresolved. Trimming removed 3 bases from V and 7 bases from J, with 13 bases in between. The germline V gene has CDR1 MRHNA and CDR2 SNTAGT. The CDR3 consists of 14 residues. CDR3 amino acids: CASSEVRSGQPQHF. Here the CDR3 DNA reads TGTGCCAGCAGTGAGGTTAGGAGCGGACAGCCCCAGCATTTT.

The chain recombines TRBV7-2 with TRBJ2-7; 8 nucleotides agree with TRBD2. The J segment lost 2 bases and the V segment lost 5 bases, leaving 8 bases of the junction unmatched. Germline CDR1 and CDR2: SGHTA and FQGNSA. The CDR3 consists of 15 residues. CDR3 amino acids: CASSQTAGGPYEQYF. The DNA for the CDR3 is TGTGCCAGCAGCCAGACGGCGGGAGGTCCCTACGAGCAGTACTTC.

This clone was recorded only once. The chain recombines TRBV6-5 with TRBJ2-3, with 7 bases lining up with TRBD1. V was pared by 4 bases and J by 4 bases, with 8 bases of the junction left unmatched. This CDR3 comprises 15 residues. The germline V gene encodes CDR1 MNHEY and CDR2 SVGAGI. CDR3 nucleotides: TGTGCCAGCAGTTCTTCCGGACAGGCGGCAGATACGCAGTATTTT. This gives the protein CASSSSGQAADTQYF.

Here the CDR3 reads CASSEDGGVYGYTF. As DNA, the CDR3 is TGTGCCAGCAGTGAAGACGGGGGCGTGTATGGCTACACCTTC. This chain connects TRBV6-1 to TRBJ1-2, with a weak D call TRBD1 (6 bases). CDR3 length: 14 amino acids. From germline, CDR1 is MNHNS and CDR2 SASEGT. The V gene lost 1 base and the J gene lost 5 bases, with 11 bases spanning the gap.

This sequence joins TRBV10-3 and TRBJ2-3; D gene ambiguous. The length of the CDR3 is 13 residues. V was cut by 4 bases and J by 10 bases, with 15 bases left in between. In germline, CDR1 is ENHRY, CDR2 SYGVKD. This chain's CDR3 is CAISGEFTVPQYF. In DNA, the CDR3 is TGTGCCATCAGTGGAGAGTTCACGGTACCGCAGTATTTT.

The genes are TRBV7-8 and TRBJ1-1, with D perhaps TRBD1 (6 bases). Germline V gives CDR1 SGHVS, CDR2 FQNEAQ. This CDR3 is built from 15 residues. Trimming took off 1 base at V and 2 bases at J, with 11 bases between the two ends. The DNA of the CDR3 is TGTGCCAGCAGCTTAGAAAGTGGGGGCAACACTGAAGCTTTCTTT. This gives the protein CASSLESGGNTEAFF.

This chain connects TRBV11-3 to TRBJ2-1; TRBD2 agrees at 9 bases. V trimming: 4 bases; J trimming: 6 bases; junction bases outside the gene matches: 19. The germline CDR1 and CDR2 sequences are SGHNT and YENEEA. This CDR3 comprises 19 residues. The CDR3: CASSSQYPSPAGGPNEQFF. The CDR3 DNA follows: TGTGCCAGCAGCTCGCAGTACCCCTCCCCTGCGGGAGGGCCCAATGAGCAGTTCTTC.

V and J are TRBV23-1 and TRBJ1-5; no reliable D call. Being an ORF, TRBV23-1 has a function that is uncertain. The CDR3 is 16 residues long. V was clipped by 2 bases and J by 2 bases, with 13 bases between them. The CDR3: CASSQRTVKGNQPQHF. Here the CDR3 DNA reads TGCGCCAGCAGTCAACGGACTGTCAAAGGCAATCAGCCCCAGCATTTT.

This clone was counted between two and nine times. The rearrangement uses TRBV7-8 and TRBJ2-7; D ambiguous. The CDR3 is 13 residues long. Germline CDR1 SGHVS, CDR2 FQNEAQ. V dropped 5 bases and J dropped 2 bases, with 10 bases sitting between them. CDR3 bases: TGTGCCAGCAGCCCAGGCCAGCCCTACGAGCAGTACTTC. Translated: CASSPGQPYEQYF.

This clone was picked up one time. The CDR3 is CASSSHRGENEKLFF. The CDR3, as DNA: TGTGCCAGCAGTTCCCACAGGGGTGAAAATGAAAAACTGTTTTTT. The J gene is TRBJ1-4, the V gene TRBV11-2, with TRBD1 matching 7 bases. V dropped 6 bases and J dropped 5; count of bases not matched to a gene: 9. CDR1 is SGHAT, CDR2 FQNNGV, per germline. The CDR3 is 15 amino acids.

This sequence joins TRBV5-6 and TRBJ2-5, with a tentative D call TRBD2 (6 bases). V lost 4 bases to trimming and J lost 2 bases, with 18 bases between them. Germline loops: CDR1 SGHDT, CDR2 YYEEEE. The CDR3 runs 16 residues. This CDR3 reads CASSAFPGAVQETQYF. The DNA of the CDR3 is TGTGCCAGCAGCGCTTTTCCGGGAGCGGTACAAGAGACCCAGTACTTC.

J is TRBJ1-5 and V is TRBV6-6, with TRBD1 as a possible D gene (5 bases). This CDR3 region has 15 residues. The V end lost 4 bases, the J end lost 1 base, and 11 bases lay between the germline ends. CDR1 is MNHNY and CDR2 is SVGAGI in the germline V gene (reference sequence). The CDR3 bases are TGTGCCAGCAGTTCCGGGACGGCAAGCAATCAGCCCCAGCATTTT. Encoded protein: CASSSGTASNQPQHF.

The chain uses TRBV2 and TRBJ1-1; D ambiguous. The CDR3 is 15 amino acids. Trimming stripped 7 bases from V and 1 base from J, with 16 bases between. The V gene's germline CDR1 is SNHLY and CDR2 FYNNEI. The CDR3, as DNA: TGTGCCAGCACCTCCCGGGCTCAATCGAACACTGAAGCTTTCTTT. It encodes CASTSRAQSNTEAFF.

As DNA, the CDR3 is TGTGCCAGCAGCCCCCGGGGGGGGACCAAAAACATTCAGTACTTC. Protein product: CASSPRGGTKNIQYF. The chain combines TRBV21-1 with TRBJ2-4; TRBD2 reflects the table's D call only, with no check against the DNA. TRBV21-1 corresponds to a pseudogene. The CDR3 runs to 15 residues.

In its sample, this clone was seen a few times. This chain connects TRBV4-1 to TRBJ1-3; D remains ambiguous. This CDR3 contains 16 residues. V lost 3 bases, J lost 0 bases, and 12 bases lay in between. The V gene's germline CDR1 is MGHRA and CDR2 YSYEKL. This chain's CDR3 is CASSHPYPSSGNTIYF. The CDR3 DNA follows: TGCGCCAGCAGCCACCCGTATCCGAGCTCTGGAAACACCATATATTTT.

The chain has TRBV27 and TRBJ2-1; 9 bases align to TRBD2. This CDR3 comprises 14 residues. The trim removed 7 bases at V and 4 bases at J, leaving 5 bases unmatched. Germline V gives CDR1 MNHEY, CDR2 SMNVEV (reference sequence). The CDR3 sequence is CASKLAGVYNEQFF. CDR3 bases: TGTGCCAGCAAGTTAGCGGGAGTATACAATGAGCAGTTCTTC.

The rearrangement uses TRBV11-2 and TRBJ2-7; 7 bases are shared with TRBD1. With V trimmed by 3 bases and J by 1 base, 6 bases remained unmatched. Germline V gene lookup returns CDR1 SGHAT and CDR2 FQNNGV. The CDR3 consists of 15 residues. The CDR3 loop is CASSFDRETSYEQYF. In nucleotides, the CDR3 is TGTGCCAGCAGCTTTGACAGGGAGACGTCCTACGAGCAGTACTTC.

J is TRBJ1-1 and V is TRBV18; D gene unclear. Trimming took 3 bases from V and 10 from J, leaving 15 bases between them. The CDR3 has 13 residues. Germline V gene data show CDR1 as KGHSH and CDR2 as LQKENI. In nucleotides, the CDR3 is TGTGCCAGCTCACCTTATAGTGAGTCTTCAGCTTTCTTT. Translation gives CASSPYSESSAFF. The variable domain in full, completed from reference TRBV18 and TRBJ1-1, reads NAGVMQNPRHLVRRRGQEARLRCSPMKGHSHVYWYRQLPEEGLKFMVYLQKENIIDESGMPKERFSAEFPKEGPSILRIQQVVRGDSAAYFCASSPYSESSAFFGQGTRLTVV.

This chain uses TRBV19 with TRBJ2-3; TRBD2 aligns across 7 bases. The length of the CDR3 is 16 residues. The germline CDR1 and CDR2 sequences are LNHDA and SQIVND (reference sequence). With 3 bases clipped from V and 1 base from J, the junction kept 7 bases outside the gene matches. The CDR3 loop reads CASSIGALAGTDTQYF. In DNA, the CDR3 is TGTGCCAGTAGTATTGGCGCGCTAGCGGGCACAGATACGCAGTATTTT. Together with reference TRBV19 and TRBJ2-3, the CDR3 gives the full variable domain: DGGITQSPKYLFRKEGQNVTLSCEQNLNHDAMYWYRQDPGQGLRLIYYSQIVNDFQKGDIAEGYSVSREKKESFPLTVTSAQKNPTAFYLCASSIGALAGTDTQYFGPGTRLTVL.

The chain couples TRBV2 to TRBJ2-3, with 7 bases identical to TRBD2. V shed 7 bases and J 3 bases; nucleotides not matched to a gene: 13. CDR1 and CDR2 from the germline V gene are SNHLY and FYNNEI. This CDR3 region has 16 residues. The CDR3 region is CASTGLLAKETDTQYF. In DNA, the CDR3 is TGTGCCAGCACGGGATTACTAGCGAAGGAAACAGATACGCAGTATTTT.

J is TRBJ2-5 and V is TRBV5-6, with no clear D. The CDR3 loop spans 12 amino acids. Deletions cut 2 bases from V and 5 bases from J, with 7 bases between. From germline, CDR1 is SGHDT and CDR2 YYEEEE. In nucleotides, the CDR3 is TGTGCCAGCAGCTTCGTTGGGGAGACCCAGTACTTC. This gives the protein CASSFVGETQYF.